A single sample is the source of the 25 T cell receptor beta chains below, sequenced in a study of Ad26.COV2.S vaccination and SARS-CoV-2 variants. The data were produced by immunoSEQ multiplex PCR, yet TCRdb's version contains in-frame clones alone and is incomplete. The data hold some 480,000 clones, with roughly 87% observed a single time. Treatment here: some 20 received Ad26.COV2.S at low or high dose, single or two shots; about 5 received placebo; per-sample allocation not given. The study sampled participants on day 63 after the first vaccine or placebo injection. The material was peripheral blood, obtained in a trial of Ad26.COV2.S vaccine versus placebo. The receptors stem from a person aged 18 to 65 who received the Ad26.COV2.S COVID-19 vaccine or a placebo.

In this sample, this clone turned up a few times. The V gene is TRBV5-4, the J gene TRBJ1-1; possible D gene TRBD1, 6 bases. The V gene's germline CDR1 is SGHNT and CDR2 YYREEE (reference sequence). V lost 8 bases, J lost 4 bases, and 15 bases lay in between. The length of the CDR3 is 13 residues. CDR3 region: CASFGGAATEAFF. The CDR3 DNA reads TGTGCCAGTTTTGGGGGGGCGGCCACTGAAGCTTTCTTT.

The V and J genes are TRBV2 and TRBJ1-5; D is uncertain. Trimming took 0 bases from V and 7 from J, leaving 13 bases between them. The CDR3 is 15 residues long. CDR1 is SNHLY and CDR2 is FYNNEI in the germline V gene. This CDR3 reads CASSEAYRDSQPQHF. The CDR3 nucleotides read TGTGCCAGCAGTGAAGCGTATCGGGATTCACAGCCCCAGCATTTT.

CDR3: CASSPGYGGAQYF. The DNA for the CDR3 is TGTGCCAGCAGCCCGGGGTATGGTGGGGCGCAGTATTTT. The chain uses TRBV3-1 (or the pseudogene TRBV3-2) and TRBJ2-3; D is possibly TRBD2 (5 bases). Looked up from germline, CDR1 is LGHDT and CDR2 is YNNKEL (reference sequence). The germline V and J ends were trimmed by 4 bases and 10 bases, with 15 bases remaining between them. The CDR3 has 13 residues.

This clone was recorded once. The J gene is TRBJ2-7, the V gene TRBV7-2, with TRBD2 identical over 8 bases. Germline lookup yields CDR1 SGHTA and CDR2 FQGNSA. The CDR3 consists of 15 residues. Trimming at V came to 5 bases and at J to 5 bases, leaving 11 bases not matched to a gene. The CDR3 region has the DNA TGTGCCAGCAGCCAAAGAGCTAGCGGGTTAAACGAGCAGTACTTC. Its translation: CASSQRASGLNEQYF.

This chain's CDR3 is CATSDQWTGRNYRSYNEQFF. The CDR3 DNA follows: TGTGCCACCAGTGACCAATGGACAGGTAGGAACTACCGCTCCTACAATGAGCAGTTCTTC. The chain joins TRBV24-1 to TRBJ2-1, with 7 bases fitting TRBD1. The CDR3 runs 20 residues. The junction had 17 bases not matched to a gene; V was cut back by 4 bases and J by 0 bases. From germline, CDR1 is KGHDR and CDR2 SFDVKD.

This chain connects TRBV5-4 to TRBJ2-1; no clear D. The CDR3 totals 15 residues. Trimming removed 0 bases from V and 0 bases from J, with 7 bases in between. Germline V CDR1 and CDR2: SGHNT, YYREEE (reference sequence). The CDR3 sequence is CASSLETSSYNEQFF. The CDR3 nucleotides are TGTGCCAGCAGCTTGGAAACGAGCTCCTACAATGAGCAGTTCTTC. The full variable domain, completed using reference TRBV5-4 and TRBJ2-1, is ETGVTQSPTHLIKTRGQQVTLRCSSQSGHNTVSWYQQALGQGPQFIFQYYREEENGRGNFPPRFSGLQFPNYSSELNVNALELDDSALYLCASSLETSSYNEQFFGPGTRLTVL.

This clone was counted a single time. This chain connects TRBV19 to TRBJ2-7, with TRBD1 matching over 9 bases. Germline trimming cut 6 bases from V and 5 bases from J; bases unmatched to any gene: 2. This CDR3 comprises 12 residues. CDR1 is LNHDA, CDR2 SQIVND, per germline (reference sequence). This CDR3 is CASRQGANEQYF. The CDR3 DNA is TGTGCCAGTAGACAGGGGGCCAACGAGCAGTACTTC.

The CDR3 DNA follows: TGCGCCAGCAGCCAAGATCTGACTAGCGGCACAGATACGCAGTATTTT. Translating gives CASSQDLTSGTDTQYF. The chain links TRBV4-3 to TRBJ2-3; 8 positions agree with TRBD2. This CDR3 is built from 16 residues. Germline loops: CDR1 LGHNA, CDR2 YSLEER. Germline trimming cut 0 bases from V and 1 base from J; bases unmatched to any gene: 3.

This chain joins TRBV5-5 and TRBJ2-3; TRBD1 matches 10 bases. This CDR3 has 16 amino acids. Germline V gene lookup returns CDR1 SGHKS and CDR2 YYEKEE (reference sequence). V lost 4 bases, J lost 6 bases, and 11 bases stayed unmatched. CDR3 nucleotide sequence: TGTGCCAGCAGCCCCCACCCCGGACAGGGGGTCGATACGCAGTATTTT. Its translation: CASSPHPGQGVDTQYF.

Details on this clone: In the same sample, other DNA sequences code for this CDR3. The chain is built from TRBV30 and TRBJ1-2; 8 bases align to TRBD1. Germline assignment: CDR1 GTSNPN and CDR2 SVGIG (reference sequence). Trimming took 0 bases from V and 4 from J; bases not matched to a gene: 4. This CDR3 contains 14 residues. The CDR3 region is CAWSVSGGGYGYTF. As DNA, the CDR3 is TGTGCCTGGAGTGTTTCAGGGGGCGGCTATGGCTACACCTTC. Combining the CDR3 with reference TRBV30 and TRBJ1-2 gives the whole variable domain SQTIHQWPATLVQPVGSPLSLECTVEGTSNPNLYWYRQAAGRGLQLLFYSVGIGQISSEVPQNLSASRPQDRQFILSSKKLLLSDSGFYLCAWSVSGGGYGYTFGSGTRLTVV.

This chain joins TRBV7-2 and TRBJ2-5; D remains unclear. V was cut by 3 bases and J by 6 bases, with 11 bases left in between. In germline, CDR1 is SGHTA, CDR2 FQGNSA. The CDR3 length is 13 residues. The CDR3 loop reads CASSLDQRKTQYF. CDR3 bases: TGTGCCAGCAGCTTGGACCAACGGAAGACCCAGTACTTC.

V and J are TRBV6-5 and TRBJ1-5; D not resolved. This CDR3 has 14 amino acids. Germline lookup yields CDR1 MNHEY and CDR2 SVGAGI. The ends were cut back, 4 bases at V and 2 bases at J, with 9 bases in the middle. This CDR3 reads CASSSGRGNQPQHF. CDR3 nucleotides: TGTGCCAGCAGTTCCGGACGGGGCAATCAGCCCCAGCATTTT.

The chain recombines TRBV28 with TRBJ2-1; 12 nucleotides align to TRBD2. Trimming at V came to 6 bases and at J to 8 bases, leaving 11 bases not matched to a gene. Germline values: CDR1 MDHEN, CDR2 SYDVKM. This CDR3 is built from 16 residues. The DNA of the CDR3 is TGTGCCAGCAGCCGTACACTAGCGGGAGGCCGGGATGAGCAGTTCTTC. Its translation: CASSRTLAGGRDEQFF.

This clone was counted a single time. The V and J genes are TRBV2 and TRBJ1-4; 10 bases fit TRBD1. The length of the CDR3 is 17 residues. Unmatched junction bases numbered 14, after V lost 2 bases and J lost 11 bases. The V gene's germline CDR1 is SNHLY and CDR2 FYNNEI. The CDR3 nucleotides read TGTGCCAGCAGTGAATTTTTACTGAGGGGGACAGGGGATAAACTGTTTTTT. Translating gives CASSEFLLRGTGDKLFF.

This clone was recorded many times. J is TRBJ1-3 and V is TRBV7-2; D perhaps matches TRBD1 (5 bases). Looked up from germline, CDR1 is SGHTA and CDR2 is FQGNSA. CDR3 size: 19 residues. V was shortened by 5 bases and J by 4 bases, with 27 bases between the two germline ends. CDR3 in DNA: TGTGCCAGCAGCCCAACCATACGAGGGGTCACCGGGGGGGGAAACACCATATATTTT. This sequence encodes CASSPTIRGVTGGGNTIYF.

This clone was seen only once. The V gene is TRBV28, the J gene TRBJ1-2, with 9 bases that match TRBD1. Per germline, CDR1 MDHEN and CDR2 SYDVKM. The CDR3 sequence is 14 residues long. The V and J ends lost 7 bases and 7 bases, in that order; junction bases with no gene match: 10. The CDR3: CASIWGQGSSGYTF. In DNA form, the CDR3 reads TGTGCCAGCATTTGGGGACAGGGCTCGTCTGGCTACACCTTC.

This chain links TRBV29-1 with TRBJ1-2, with D possibly matching TRBD1 (6 bases). Trimming took off 6 bases at V and 1 base at J, with 12 bases between the two ends. Per germline, CDR1 SQVTM and CDR2 ANQGSEA. The CDR3 is made up of 13 amino acids. CDR3 DNA: TGCAGCGTCGCCGGGACAAATAACTATGGCTACACCTTC. It codes for CSVAGTNNYGYTF.

CDR3 nucleotides: TGTGCCAGCGCGGGGTCTGGGGCCAACGTCCTGACTTTC. Translated: CASAGSGANVLTF. This sequence joins TRBV28 and TRBJ2-6, with TRBD2 as a possible D gene (6 bases). Trimming took off 8 bases at V and 1 base at J, with 6 bases between the two ends. Germline assignment: CDR1 MDHEN and CDR2 SYDVKM. CDR3 size: 13 residues.

This clone was seen a single time. The chain couples TRBV5-1 to TRBJ2-4; 9 bases line up with TRBD1. Per the germline V gene, CDR1 is SGHRS and CDR2 is YFSETQ. This CDR3 contains 13 residues. With V trimmed by 4 bases and J by 9 bases, 5 bases remained unmatched. The DNA of the CDR3 is TGCGCCAGCAGCCCCACAGGGGGCGGCATTCAGTACTTC. This translates into CASSPTGGGIQYF.

The chain carries TRBV7-2 and TRBJ1-2; weak D call: TRBD1 (6 bases). With 1 base removed from V and 3 bases from J, the gap between germline ends came to 15 bases. The germline gives CDR1 SGHTA, CDR2 FQGNSA. There are 16 residues in the CDR3. In DNA form, the CDR3 reads TGTGCCAGCAGCTTAGGAACGGGCAGGGGTGACTATGGCTACACCTTC. It codes for CASSLGTGRGDYGYTF.

This chain joins TRBV5-4 and TRBJ2-3, with D tentatively TRBD2 (5 bases). Trimming shortened V by 4 bases and J by 2 bases, and 20 bases separated the two germline ends. This CDR3 region has 17 residues. From germline, CDR1 is SGHNT and CDR2 YYREEE (reference sequence). The CDR3 reads CASSDPLIRGSTDTQYF. Here the CDR3 DNA reads TGTGCCAGCAGCGACCCCCTTATCCGGGGTTCCACAGATACGCAGTATTTT.

The J gene is TRBJ1-2, the V gene TRBV4-2, with D perhaps matching TRBD1 (5 bases). The V end was cut by 0 bases, the J end by 3 bases, with 11 bases between. This CDR3 region has 15 residues. Germline V gene lookup returns CDR1 LGHNA and CDR2 YNFKEQ. CDR3 nucleotides: TGTGCCAGCAGCCAAGATCTGGGGGTGGACTATGGCTACACCTTC. This translates into CASSQDLGVDYGYTF.

The chain carries TRBV27 and TRBJ2-7; D is unclear. CDR1 and CDR2 (germline): MNHEY, SMNVEV (reference sequence). With 4 bases removed from V and 3 bases from J, the gap between germline ends came to 13 bases. The CDR3 has 14 residues. CDR3 region: CASSSVVGNYEQYF. DNA of the CDR3: TGTGCCAGCAGTTCCGTGGTGGGGAACTACGAGCAGTACTTC.

This clone was recorded once. The chain couples TRBV4-1 to TRBJ1-2; maybe TRBD1 (5 bases). The V gene's germline CDR1 is MGHRA and CDR2 YSYEKL. This CDR3 contains 17 residues. Trimming pared 0 bases from V and 6 bases from J, leaving 20 bases between. Here the CDR3 reads CASSQEPLSGRIHGYTF. In nucleotides, the CDR3 is TGCGCCAGCAGCCAAGAGCCTCTTTCGGGGCGGATTCATGGCTACACCTTC.

The chain carries TRBV9 and TRBJ2-3; 9 nucleotides line up with TRBD2. Per the germline V gene, CDR1 is SGDLS and CDR2 is YYNGEE. This CDR3 contains 16 residues. The V and J ends lost 0 bases and 3 bases, in that order; junction bases with no gene match: 5. The CDR3 protein is CASSVDLAGITDTQYF. The CDR3 DNA reads as TGTGCCAGCAGCGTAGACCTAGCGGGGATTACAGATACGCAGTATTTT.